The clone carrying this T cell receptor beta chain came up once. Per the original methods: Amplifying reference gene primers gave estimates of nucleated cell counts. Assay used: immunoSEQ multiplex PCR; TCRdb lists only in-frame clones, some missing. The V and J calls and clone size come from that table; D and trimming were worked out from the DNA. This sample has roughly 77,000 clones, with 88% found just once. The data derive from a study of blood T cell repertoires in COVID-19. Study-wide context: Sites in the United States, Italy and Spain provided acute and convalescent COVID-19 samples.

Germline V lookup: CDR1 SNHLY, CDR2 FYNNEI. V dropped 6 bases and J dropped 5; count of bases not matched to a gene: 9. This CDR3 contains 16 residues. The chain links TRBV2 to TRBJ2-3; 12 bases line up with TRBD2. Sequenced sample: peripheral blood. The sequence came from a human donor in a cohort sampled during active COVID-19. The DNA of the CDR3 is TGTGCCAGCAGGGCGACGACTAGCGGGGGAGGAGATACGCAGTATTTT. This codes for CASRATTSGGGDTQYF.